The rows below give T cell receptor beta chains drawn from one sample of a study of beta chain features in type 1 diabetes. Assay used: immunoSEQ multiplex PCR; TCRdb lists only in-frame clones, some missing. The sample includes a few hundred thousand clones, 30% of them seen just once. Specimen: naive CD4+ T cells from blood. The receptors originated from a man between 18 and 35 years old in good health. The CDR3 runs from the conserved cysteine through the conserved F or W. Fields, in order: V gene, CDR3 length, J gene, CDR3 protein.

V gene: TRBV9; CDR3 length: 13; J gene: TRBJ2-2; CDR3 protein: CASSPRSTGELFF
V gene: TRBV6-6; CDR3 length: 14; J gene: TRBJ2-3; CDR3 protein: CASSYSGVTDTQYF
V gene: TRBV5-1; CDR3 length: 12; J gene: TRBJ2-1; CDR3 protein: CASSSNQDEQFF
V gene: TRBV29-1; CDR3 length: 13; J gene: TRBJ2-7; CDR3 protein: CSVERQAKGEQYF
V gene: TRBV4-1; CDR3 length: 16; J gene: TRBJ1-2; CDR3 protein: CASSPSSGGLNYGYTF
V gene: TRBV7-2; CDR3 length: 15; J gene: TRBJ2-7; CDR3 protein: CASSLVREGTYEQYF
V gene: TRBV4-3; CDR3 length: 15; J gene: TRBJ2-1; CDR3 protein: CASSPRTGRGNEQFF
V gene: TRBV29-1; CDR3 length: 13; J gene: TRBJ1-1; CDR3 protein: CSMRQGLDTEAFF
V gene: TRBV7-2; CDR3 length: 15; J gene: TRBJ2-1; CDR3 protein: CASSALAGVDNEQFF
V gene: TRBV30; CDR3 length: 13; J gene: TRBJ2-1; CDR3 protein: CAWSIGQFGEQFF
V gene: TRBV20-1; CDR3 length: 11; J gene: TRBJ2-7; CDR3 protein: CSATQAYEQYF
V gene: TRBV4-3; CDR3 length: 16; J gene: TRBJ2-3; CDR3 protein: CASSQDTAGGTDTQYF
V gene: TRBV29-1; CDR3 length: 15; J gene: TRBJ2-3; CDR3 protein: CSGLTSGSREDTQYF
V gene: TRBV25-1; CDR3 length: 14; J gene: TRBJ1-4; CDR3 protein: CASRSGTGGEKLFF
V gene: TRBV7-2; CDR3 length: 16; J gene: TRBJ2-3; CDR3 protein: CASSYAVLRGTDTQYF
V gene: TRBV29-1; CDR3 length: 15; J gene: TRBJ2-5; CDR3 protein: CSVLGLAGIQETQYF
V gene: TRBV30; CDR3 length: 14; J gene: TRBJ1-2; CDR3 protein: CAWSRVGLVSGYTF
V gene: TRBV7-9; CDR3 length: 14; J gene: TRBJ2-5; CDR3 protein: CASSRRGAQETQYF
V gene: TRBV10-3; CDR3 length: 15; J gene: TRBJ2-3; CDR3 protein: CAISGGDTIADTQYF
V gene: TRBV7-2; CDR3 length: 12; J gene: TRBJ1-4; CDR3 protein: CASSLELGKLFF
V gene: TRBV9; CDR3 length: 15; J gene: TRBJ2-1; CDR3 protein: CASSETLQGRDEQFF
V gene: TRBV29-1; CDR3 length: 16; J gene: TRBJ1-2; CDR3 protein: CSVEDPPDLRLSGYTF
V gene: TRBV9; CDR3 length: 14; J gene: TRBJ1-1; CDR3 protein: CASSVDGTDTEAFF
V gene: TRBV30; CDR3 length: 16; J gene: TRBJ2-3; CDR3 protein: CAWSADGARGTDTQYF